The clone carrying this T cell receptor (beta chain) was seen repeatedly, ten times or more. What it binds is not known. The sample belongs to a study of early T cells in non-severe SARS-CoV-2 infection. CDR3 length equals 15 residues. V lost 5 bases and J lost 3, with 13 bases in between. Unique molecular identifier tags were affixed to discrete cDNA molecules. TCRdb ran MiXCR on the 5' RACE reads and lists one entry per CDR3 protein. Of roughly 62,000 distinct CDR3 sequences in the sample, roughly 8.4% were seen once. The study's findings and limits: VDJdb matching, biased toward anti-spike CD8 responses, missed private and CD4 specificities.

This sequence originates from an adult who was a healthcare worker with PCR-confirmed SARS-CoV-2 infection or an uninfected control (not recorded which). This chain links TRBV12-3 or TRBV12-4 with TRBJ2-2; D possibly uses TRBD1 or TRBD2 (5 bases each). Specimen: whole blood. CDR3 region: CASSTPGPHTGELFF. In DNA, the CDR3 is TGTGCCAGCAGTACCCCGGGACCCCACACCGGGGAGCTGTTTTTT.